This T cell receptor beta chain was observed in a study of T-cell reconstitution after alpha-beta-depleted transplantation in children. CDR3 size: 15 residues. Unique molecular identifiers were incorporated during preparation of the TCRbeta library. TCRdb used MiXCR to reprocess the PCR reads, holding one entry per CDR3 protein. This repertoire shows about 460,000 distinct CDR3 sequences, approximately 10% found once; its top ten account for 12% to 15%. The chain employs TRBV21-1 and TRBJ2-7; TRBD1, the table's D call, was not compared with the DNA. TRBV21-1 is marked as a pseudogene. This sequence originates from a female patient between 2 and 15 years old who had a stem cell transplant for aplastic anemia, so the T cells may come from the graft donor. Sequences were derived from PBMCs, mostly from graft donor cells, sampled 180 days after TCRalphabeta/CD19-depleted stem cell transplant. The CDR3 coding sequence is TGTGCCAGCAGCAAAGGACAGGGCGAAGGGGACGAGCAGTACGTC. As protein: CASSKGQGEGDEQYV.